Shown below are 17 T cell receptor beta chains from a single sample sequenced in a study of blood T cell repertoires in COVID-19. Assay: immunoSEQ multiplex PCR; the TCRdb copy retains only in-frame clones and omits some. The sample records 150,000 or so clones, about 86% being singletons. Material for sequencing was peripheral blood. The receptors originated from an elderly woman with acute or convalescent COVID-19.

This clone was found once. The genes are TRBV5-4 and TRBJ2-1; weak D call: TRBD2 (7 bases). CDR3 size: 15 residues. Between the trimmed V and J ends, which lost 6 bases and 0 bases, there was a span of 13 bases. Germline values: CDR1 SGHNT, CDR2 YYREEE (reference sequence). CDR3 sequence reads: CASTRGASSYNEQFF. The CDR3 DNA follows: TGTGCCAGCACCCGGGGGGCCAGCTCCTACAATGAGCAGTTCTTC. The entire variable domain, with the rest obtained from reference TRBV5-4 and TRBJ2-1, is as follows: ETGVTQSPTHLIKTRGQQVTLRCSSQSGHNTVSWYQQALGQGPQFIFQYYREEENGRGNFPPRFSGLQFPNYSSELNVNALELDDSALYLCASTRGASSYNEQFFGPGTRLTVL.

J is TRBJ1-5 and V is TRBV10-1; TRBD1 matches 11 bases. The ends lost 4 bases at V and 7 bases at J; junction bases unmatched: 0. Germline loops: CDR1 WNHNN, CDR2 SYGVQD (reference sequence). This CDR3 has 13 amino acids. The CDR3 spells CASSGDRGQPQHF. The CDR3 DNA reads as TGCGCCAGCAGTGGGGACAGGGGGCAGCCCCAGCATTTT.

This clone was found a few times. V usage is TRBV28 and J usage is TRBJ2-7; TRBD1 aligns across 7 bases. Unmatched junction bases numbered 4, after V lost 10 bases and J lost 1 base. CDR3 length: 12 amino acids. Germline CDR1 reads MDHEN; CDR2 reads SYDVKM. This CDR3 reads CATGTVSYEQYF. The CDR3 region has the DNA TGTGCCACAGGGACAGTTTCCTACGAGCAGTACTTC.

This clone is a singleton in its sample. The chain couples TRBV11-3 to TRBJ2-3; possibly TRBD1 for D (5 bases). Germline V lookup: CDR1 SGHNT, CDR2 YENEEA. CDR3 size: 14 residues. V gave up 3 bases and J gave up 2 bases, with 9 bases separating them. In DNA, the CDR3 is TGTGCCAGCAGCTTCGCAGGGCTCACAGATACGCAGTATTTT. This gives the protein CASSFAGLTDTQYF.

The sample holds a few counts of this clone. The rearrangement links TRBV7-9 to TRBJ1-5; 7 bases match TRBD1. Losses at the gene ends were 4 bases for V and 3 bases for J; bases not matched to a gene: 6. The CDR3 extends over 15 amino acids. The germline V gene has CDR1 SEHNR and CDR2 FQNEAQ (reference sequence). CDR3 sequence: CASSSADRPNQPQHF. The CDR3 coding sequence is TGTGCCAGCAGCTCGGCGGACAGGCCCAATCAGCCCCAGCATTTT.

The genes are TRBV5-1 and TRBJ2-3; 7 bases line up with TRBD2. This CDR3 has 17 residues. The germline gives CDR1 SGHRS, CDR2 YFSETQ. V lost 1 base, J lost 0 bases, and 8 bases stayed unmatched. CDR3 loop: CASSLRPSGTSTDTQYF. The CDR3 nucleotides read TGCGCCAGCAGCTTGAGGCCTAGCGGAACTAGCACAGATACGCAGTATTTT.

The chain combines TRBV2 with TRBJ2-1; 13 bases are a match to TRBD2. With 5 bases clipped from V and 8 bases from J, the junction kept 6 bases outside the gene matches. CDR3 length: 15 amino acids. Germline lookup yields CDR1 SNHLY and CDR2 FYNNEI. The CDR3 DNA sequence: TGTGCCAGCAGTCACACTAGCGGGAGGGCCTATGAGCAGTTCTTC. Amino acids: CASSHTSGRAYEQFF.

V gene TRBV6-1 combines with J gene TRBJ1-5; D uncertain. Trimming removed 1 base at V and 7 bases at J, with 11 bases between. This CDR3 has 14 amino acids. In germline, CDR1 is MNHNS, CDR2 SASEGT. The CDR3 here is CASSEDRGRQPQHF. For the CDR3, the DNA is TGTGCCAGCAGTGAAGACCGGGGTCGCCAGCCCCAGCATTTT.

The CDR3 here is CASSVGGQGLSGANVLTF. CDR3 nucleotide sequence: TGTGCCAGCAGCGTAGGGGGACAGGGTCTGTCTGGGGCCAACGTCCTGACTTTC. The chain couples TRBV9 to TRBJ2-6, with 9 positions matching TRBD1. The V gene end was trimmed by 0 bases and the J gene end by 1 base; junction bases not matched to a gene: 5. CDR1 and CDR2 from the germline V gene are SGDLS and YYNGEE. The CDR3 is 18 residues long. Looking up the rest from reference TRBV9 and TRBJ2-6 gives the full variable domain: DSGVTQTPKHLITATGQRVTLRCSPRSGDLSVYWYQQSLDQGLQFLIQYYNGEERAKGNILERFSAQQFPDLHSELNLSSLELGDSALYFCASSVGGQGLSGANVLTFGAGSRLTVL.

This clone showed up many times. The CDR3, as DNA: TGCGCCAGCAGCCCCGCCGGGGGGCGTGACACCGGGGAGCTGTTTTTT. It translates to CASSPAGGRDTGELFF. The genes are TRBV4-3 and TRBJ2-2; possible D gene TRBD2, 7 bases. Germline V gene sequence: CDR1 LGHNA, CDR2 YSLEER. This CDR3 has 16 residues. V gave up 4 bases and J gave up 3 bases, with 15 bases separating them.

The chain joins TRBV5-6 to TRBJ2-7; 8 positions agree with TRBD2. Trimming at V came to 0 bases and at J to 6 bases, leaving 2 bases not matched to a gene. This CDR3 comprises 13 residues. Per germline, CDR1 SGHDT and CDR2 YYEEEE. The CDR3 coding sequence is TGTGCCAGCAGCTTGGCGGGGGGGCGCGAGCAGTACTTC. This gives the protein CASSLAGGREQYF.

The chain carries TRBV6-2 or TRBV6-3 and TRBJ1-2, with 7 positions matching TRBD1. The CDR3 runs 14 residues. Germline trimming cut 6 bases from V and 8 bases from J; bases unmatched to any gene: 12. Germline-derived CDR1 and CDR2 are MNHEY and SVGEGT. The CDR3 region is CASSHRGFSKGYTF. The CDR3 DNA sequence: TGTGCCAGCAGCCACAGGGGCTTCTCCAAGGGCTACACCTTC.

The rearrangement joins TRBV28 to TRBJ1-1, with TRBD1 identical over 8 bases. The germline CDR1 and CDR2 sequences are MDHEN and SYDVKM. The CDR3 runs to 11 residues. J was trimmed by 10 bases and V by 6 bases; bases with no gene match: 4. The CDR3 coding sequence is TGTGCCAGCAGCGAGGACAGGGCAGCTTTCTTT. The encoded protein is CASSEDRAAFF.

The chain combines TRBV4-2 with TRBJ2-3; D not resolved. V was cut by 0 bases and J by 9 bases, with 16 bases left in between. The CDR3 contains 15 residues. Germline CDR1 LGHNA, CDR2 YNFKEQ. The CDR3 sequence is CASSQEALVLPTQYF. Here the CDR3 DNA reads TGTGCCAGCAGCCAAGAGGCCCTAGTTCTACCCACGCAGTATTTT.

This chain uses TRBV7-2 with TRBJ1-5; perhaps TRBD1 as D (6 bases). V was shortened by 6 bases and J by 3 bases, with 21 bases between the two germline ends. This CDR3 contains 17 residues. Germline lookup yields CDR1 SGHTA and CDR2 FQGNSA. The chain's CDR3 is CASRQIRRGPYNQPQHF. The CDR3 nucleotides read TGTGCCAGCAGACAGATCCGCAGGGGTCCCTACAATCAGCCCCAGCATTTT.

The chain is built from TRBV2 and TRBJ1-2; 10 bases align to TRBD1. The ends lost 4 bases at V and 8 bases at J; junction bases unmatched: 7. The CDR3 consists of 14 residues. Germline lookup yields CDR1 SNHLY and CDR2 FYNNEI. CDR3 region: CASSVLGTGEGYTF. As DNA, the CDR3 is TGTGCCAGCAGTGTACTTGGGACAGGGGAAGGCTACACCTTC.

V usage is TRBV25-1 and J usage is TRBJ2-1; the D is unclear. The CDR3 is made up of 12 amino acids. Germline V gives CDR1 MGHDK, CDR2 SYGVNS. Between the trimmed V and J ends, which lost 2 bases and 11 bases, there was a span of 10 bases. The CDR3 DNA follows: TGTGCCAGCAGTGAACCTCCCACAAAGCAGTTCTTC. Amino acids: CASSEPPTKQFF.